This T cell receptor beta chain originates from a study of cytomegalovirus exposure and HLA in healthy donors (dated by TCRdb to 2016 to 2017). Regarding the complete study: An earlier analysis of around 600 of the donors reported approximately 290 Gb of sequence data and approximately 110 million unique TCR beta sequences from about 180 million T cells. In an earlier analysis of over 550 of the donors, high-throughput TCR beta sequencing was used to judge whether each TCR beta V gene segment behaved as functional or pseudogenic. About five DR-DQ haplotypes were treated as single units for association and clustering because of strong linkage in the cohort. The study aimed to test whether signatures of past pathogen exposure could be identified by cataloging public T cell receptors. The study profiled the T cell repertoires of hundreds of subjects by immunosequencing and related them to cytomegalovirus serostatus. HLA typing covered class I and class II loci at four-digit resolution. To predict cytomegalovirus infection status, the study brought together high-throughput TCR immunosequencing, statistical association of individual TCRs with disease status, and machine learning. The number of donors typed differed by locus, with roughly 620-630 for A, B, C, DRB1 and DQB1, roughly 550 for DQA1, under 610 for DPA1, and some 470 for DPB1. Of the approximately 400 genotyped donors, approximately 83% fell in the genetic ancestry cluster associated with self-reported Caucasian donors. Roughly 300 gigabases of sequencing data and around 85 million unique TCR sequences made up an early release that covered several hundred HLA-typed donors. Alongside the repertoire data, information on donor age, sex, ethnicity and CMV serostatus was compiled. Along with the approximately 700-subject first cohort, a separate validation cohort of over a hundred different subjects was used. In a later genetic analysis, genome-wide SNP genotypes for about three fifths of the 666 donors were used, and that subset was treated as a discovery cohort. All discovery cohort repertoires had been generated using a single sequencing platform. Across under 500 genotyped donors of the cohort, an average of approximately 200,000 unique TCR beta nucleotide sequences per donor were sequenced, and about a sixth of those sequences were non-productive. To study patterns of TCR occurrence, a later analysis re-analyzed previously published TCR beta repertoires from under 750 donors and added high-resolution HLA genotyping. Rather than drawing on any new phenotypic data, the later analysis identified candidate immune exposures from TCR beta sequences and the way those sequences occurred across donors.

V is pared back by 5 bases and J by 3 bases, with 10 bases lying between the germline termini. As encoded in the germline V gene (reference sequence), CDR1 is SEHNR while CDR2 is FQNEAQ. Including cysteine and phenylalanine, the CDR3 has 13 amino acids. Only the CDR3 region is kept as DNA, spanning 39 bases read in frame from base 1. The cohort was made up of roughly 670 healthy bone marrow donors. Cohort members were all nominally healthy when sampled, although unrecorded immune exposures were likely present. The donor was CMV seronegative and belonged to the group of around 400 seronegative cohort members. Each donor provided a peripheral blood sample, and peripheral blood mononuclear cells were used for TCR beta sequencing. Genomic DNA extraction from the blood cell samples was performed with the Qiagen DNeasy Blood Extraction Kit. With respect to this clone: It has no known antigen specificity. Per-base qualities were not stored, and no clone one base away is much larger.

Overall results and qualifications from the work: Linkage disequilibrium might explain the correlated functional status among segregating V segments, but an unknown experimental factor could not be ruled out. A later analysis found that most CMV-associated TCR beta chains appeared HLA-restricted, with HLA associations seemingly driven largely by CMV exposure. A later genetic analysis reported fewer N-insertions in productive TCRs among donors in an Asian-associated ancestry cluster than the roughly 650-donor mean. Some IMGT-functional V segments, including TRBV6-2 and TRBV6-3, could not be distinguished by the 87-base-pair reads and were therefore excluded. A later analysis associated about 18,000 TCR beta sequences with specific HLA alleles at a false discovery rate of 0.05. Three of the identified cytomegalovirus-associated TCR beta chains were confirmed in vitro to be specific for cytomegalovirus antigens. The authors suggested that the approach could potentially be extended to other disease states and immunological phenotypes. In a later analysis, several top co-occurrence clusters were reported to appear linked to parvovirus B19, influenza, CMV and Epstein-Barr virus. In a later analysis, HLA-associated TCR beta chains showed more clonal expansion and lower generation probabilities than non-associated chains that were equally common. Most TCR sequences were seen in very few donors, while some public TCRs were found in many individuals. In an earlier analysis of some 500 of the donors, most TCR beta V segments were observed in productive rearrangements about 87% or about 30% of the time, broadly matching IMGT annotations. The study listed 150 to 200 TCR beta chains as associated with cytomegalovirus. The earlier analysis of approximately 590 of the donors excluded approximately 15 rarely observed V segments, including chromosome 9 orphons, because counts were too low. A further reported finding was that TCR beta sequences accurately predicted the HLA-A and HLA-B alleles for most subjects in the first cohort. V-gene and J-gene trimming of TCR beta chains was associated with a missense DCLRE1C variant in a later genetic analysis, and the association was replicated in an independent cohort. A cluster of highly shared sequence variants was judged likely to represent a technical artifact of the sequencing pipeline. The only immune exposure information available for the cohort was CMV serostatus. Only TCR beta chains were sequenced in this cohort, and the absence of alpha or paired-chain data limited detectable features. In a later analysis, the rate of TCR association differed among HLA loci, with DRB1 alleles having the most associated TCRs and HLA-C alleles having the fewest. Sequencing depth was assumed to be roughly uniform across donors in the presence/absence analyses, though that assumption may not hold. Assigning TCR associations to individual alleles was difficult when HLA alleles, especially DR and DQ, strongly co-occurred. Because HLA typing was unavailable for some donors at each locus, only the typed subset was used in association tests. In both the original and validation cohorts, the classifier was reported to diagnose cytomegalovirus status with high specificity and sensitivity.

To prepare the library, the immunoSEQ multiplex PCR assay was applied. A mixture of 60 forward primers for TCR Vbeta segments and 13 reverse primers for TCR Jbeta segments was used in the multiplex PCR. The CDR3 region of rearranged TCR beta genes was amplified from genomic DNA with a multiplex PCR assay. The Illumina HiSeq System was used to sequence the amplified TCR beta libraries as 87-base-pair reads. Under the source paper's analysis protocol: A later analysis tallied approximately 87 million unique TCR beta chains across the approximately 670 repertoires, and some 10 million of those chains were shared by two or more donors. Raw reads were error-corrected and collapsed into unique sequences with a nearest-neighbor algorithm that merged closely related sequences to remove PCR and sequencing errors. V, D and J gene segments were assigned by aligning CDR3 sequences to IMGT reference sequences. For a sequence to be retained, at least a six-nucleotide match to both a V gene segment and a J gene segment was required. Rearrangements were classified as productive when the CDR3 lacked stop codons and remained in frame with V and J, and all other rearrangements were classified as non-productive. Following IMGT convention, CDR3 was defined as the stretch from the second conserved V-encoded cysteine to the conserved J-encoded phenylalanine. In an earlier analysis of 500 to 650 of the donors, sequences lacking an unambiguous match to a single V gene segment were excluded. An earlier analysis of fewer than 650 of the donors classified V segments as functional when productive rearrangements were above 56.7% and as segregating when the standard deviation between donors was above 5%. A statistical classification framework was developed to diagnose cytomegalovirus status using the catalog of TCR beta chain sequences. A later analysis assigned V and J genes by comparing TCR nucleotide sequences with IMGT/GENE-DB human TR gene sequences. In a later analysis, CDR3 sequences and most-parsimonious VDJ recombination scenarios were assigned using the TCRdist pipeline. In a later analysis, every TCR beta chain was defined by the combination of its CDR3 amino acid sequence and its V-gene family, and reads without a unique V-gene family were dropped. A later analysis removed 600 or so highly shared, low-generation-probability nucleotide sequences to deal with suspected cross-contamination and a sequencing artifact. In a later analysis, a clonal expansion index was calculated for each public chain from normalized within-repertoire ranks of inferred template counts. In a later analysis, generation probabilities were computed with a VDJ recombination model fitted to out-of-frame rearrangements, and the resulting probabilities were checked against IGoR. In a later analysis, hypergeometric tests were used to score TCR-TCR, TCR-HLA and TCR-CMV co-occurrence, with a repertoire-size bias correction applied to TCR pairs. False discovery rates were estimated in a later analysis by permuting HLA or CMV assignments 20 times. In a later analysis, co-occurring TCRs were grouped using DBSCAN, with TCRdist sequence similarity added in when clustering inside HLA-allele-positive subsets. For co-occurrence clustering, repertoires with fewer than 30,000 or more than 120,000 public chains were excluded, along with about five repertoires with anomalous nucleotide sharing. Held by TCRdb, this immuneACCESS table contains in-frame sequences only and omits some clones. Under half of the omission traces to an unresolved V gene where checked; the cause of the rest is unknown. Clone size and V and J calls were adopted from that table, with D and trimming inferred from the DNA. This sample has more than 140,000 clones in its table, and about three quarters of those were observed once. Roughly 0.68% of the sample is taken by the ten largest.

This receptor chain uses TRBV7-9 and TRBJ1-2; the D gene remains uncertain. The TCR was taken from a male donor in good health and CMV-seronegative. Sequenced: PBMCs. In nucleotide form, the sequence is TGTGCCAGCAGCCGGGGAGCCGACTATGGCTACACCTTC. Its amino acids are CASSRGADYGYTF.